These 27 T cell receptor beta chains were all obtained from the same sample, sequenced in a study of T cells after yellow fever vaccination. TCRdb re-analysed the 5' RACE reads in MiXCR, keeping a single row per CDR3 protein. The data contain around 320,000 distinct CDR3 sequences, over 3.5% of them seen just once; the ten biggest clones take up around 19%. The sequencing here drew on PBMCs, taken 15 days after the yellow fever booster vaccination. These receptors all come from a man between 18 and 29 years old who received the YFV17D yellow fever vaccine.

This clonotype has at least ten counts. A junction boundary mismatches the germline segment, possibly from a read error. The chain combines TRBV12-3 or TRBV12-4 with TRBJ1-5; 9 nucleotides line up with TRBD1. There are 11 residues in the CDR3. CDR3 region: CASSPGTGSVF. CDR3 bases: TGTGCCAGCAGCCCCGGGACAGGGTCCGTTTTT.

The sample holds a few counts of this clonotype. J is TRBJ1-3 and V is TRBV5-4; unclear D gene. The CDR3 length is 17 residues. Trimming cost V 1 base and J 0 bases, with 14 bases left between them. CDR1 is SGHNT, CDR2 YYREEE, per germline (reference sequence). CDR3 protein: CASSLNPTRSSGNTIYF. In nucleotides, the CDR3 is TGTGCCAGCAGCTTGAACCCCACACGATCCTCTGGAAACACCATATATTTT.

A few counts support this clonotype. This chain joins TRBV7-9 and TRBJ2-3, with D unresolved. V was cut by 4 bases and J by 0 bases, with 11 bases left in between. This CDR3 has 15 amino acids. The germline gives CDR1 SEHNR, CDR2 FQNEAQ (reference sequence). DNA of the CDR3: TGTGCCAGCAGCTACACCGATTGGAGCACAGATACGCAGTATTTT. Its protein is CASSYTDWSTDTQYF.

This clonotype occurred many times. The J gene is TRBJ2-1, the V gene TRBV27, with 12 bases identical to TRBD2. The CDR3 runs to 17 residues. The germline CDR1 and CDR2 sequences are MNHEY and SMNVEV (reference sequence). V shed 5 bases and J 5 bases; nucleotides not matched to a gene: 10. In DNA form, the CDR3 reads TGTGCCAGCAGTACGCGGACTAGCGGGGTAGAGAACAATGAGCAGTTCTTC. It codes for CASSTRTSGVENNEQFF.

This chain connects TRBV15 to TRBJ2-3, with 8 bases identical to TRBD1. The CDR3 contains 17 residues. The junction had 8 bases not matched to a gene; V was cut back by 3 bases and J by 0 bases. CDR1 and CDR2 from the germline V gene are LNHNV and YYDKDF (reference sequence). This CDR3 is CATSSPDRGTSTDTQYF. CDR3 nucleotide sequence: TGTGCCACCAGCAGCCCAGACAGGGGAACTAGCACAGATACGCAGTATTTT.

This clonotype appeared many times. This rearrangement joins TRBV15 to TRBJ2-5, with 9 bases that match TRBD2. CDR1 LNHNV and CDR2 YYDKDF come from the germline V gene (reference sequence). The CDR3 consists of 17 residues. With 1 base clipped from V and 4 bases from J, the junction kept 10 bases outside the gene matches. The CDR3 DNA reads as TGTGCCACCAGCAGAGTTGGCATCCAGCGGGGGGTAGAGACCCAGTACTTC. This translates into CATSRVGIQRGVETQYF.

This clonotype showed up many times. Compared with germline, one end of the junction differs, possibly owing to a read error. This chain links TRBV5-4 with TRBJ2-5; 9 bases line up with TRBD1. CDR1 and CDR2 from the germline V gene are SGHNT and YYREEE (reference sequence). The length of the CDR3 is 14 residues. The CDR3 nucleotides are TGTGCCAGTAGCTTACAGGGGGCCGCGGAGACCCAGTACTTC. The encoded protein is CASSLQGAAETQYF.

A few counts support this clonotype. V usage is TRBV28 and J usage is TRBJ2-7; possible D gene TRBD1, 6 bases. This CDR3 contains 13 residues. Trimming took 4 bases from V and 3 from J, leaving 10 bases between them. Germline loops: CDR1 MDHEN, CDR2 SYDVKM. CDR3 loop: CASSSQGIYEQYV. CDR3 DNA sequence: TGTGCCAGCAGTTCGCAGGGGATCTACGAGCAGTACGTC.

This chain links TRBV7-2 with TRBJ1-4; D is undetermined. Per the germline V gene, CDR1 is SGHTA and CDR2 is FQGNSA. The CDR3 runs to 13 residues. The V and J ends lost 3 bases and 7 bases respectively, with 9 bases between them. The CDR3 here is CASSLVEGEKLFF. CDR3 nucleotides: TGTGCCAGCAGCTTGGTCGAGGGTGAAAAACTGTTTTTT.

This chain connects TRBV2 to TRBJ2-1, with no clear D. The germline CDR1 and CDR2 sequences are SNHLY and FYNNEI. Trimming took 4 bases from V and 2 from J, leaving 12 bases between them. The CDR3 loop spans 15 amino acids. For the CDR3, the DNA is TGTGCCAGCAGTGCGAGTTTGAAGCCCTACAATGAGCAGTTCTTC. Protein sequence: CASSASLKPYNEQFF.

This clonotype came up a few times. A much larger clone is a single base away; this may be a read error. The V call is TRBV5-1, the J call TRBJ2-1; 8 nucleotides agree with TRBD1. The CDR3 length is 14 residues. With V trimmed by 0 bases and J by 5 bases, 1 base remained unmatched. From germline, CDR1 is SGHRS and CDR2 YFSETQ. CDR3 nucleotide sequence: TGCGCCAGCAGCTTGGTGACAGGGGACAATGAGCAGTTCTTC. Its translation: CASSLVTGDNEQFF.

The chain links TRBV28 to TRBJ2-7; 11 positions agree with TRBD1. The ends lost 5 bases at V and 5 bases at J; junction bases unmatched: 11. The germline V gene encodes CDR1 MDHEN and CDR2 SYDVKM. This CDR3 comprises 16 residues. CDR3 nucleotide sequence: TGTGCCAGCAGTCCCCCCCCGGGACAGGGGGTAAACGAGCAGTACGTC. Protein: CASSPPPGQGVNEQYV.

This clonotype was counted at least ten times. The gene calls are TRBV2 and TRBJ2-7; TRBD1 might be the D (5 bases). The ends were cut back, 6 bases at V and 9 bases at J, with 9 bases in the middle. The length of the CDR3 is 10 residues. CDR1 is SNHLY and CDR2 is FYNNEI in the germline V gene. This CDR3 is CASRDNGQYF. The CDR3 nucleotides are TGTGCCAGCAGGGACAATGGGCAGTACTTC.

This clonotype appeared many times. Compared with germline, one end of the junction differs, possibly owing to a read error. The rearrangement joins TRBV4-3 to TRBJ1-6, with 7 bases matching TRBD1. Germline V gene lookup returns CDR1 LGHNA and CDR2 YSLEER. This CDR3 comprises 15 residues. The CDR3 is CASSEDRVGYSPLHF. In DNA form, the CDR3 reads TGCGCCAGCAGCGAAGACAGGGTCGGATACTCACCCCTCCACTTT.

This clonotype was counted ten times or more. The chain uses TRBV6-1 and TRBJ1-4; D call uncertain. From germline, CDR1 is MNHNS and CDR2 SASEGT. The V gene lost 4 bases and the J gene lost 8 bases, with 14 bases spanning the gap. This CDR3 has 14 residues. The CDR3 DNA follows: TGTGCCAGCAGTGCGGACCTTGTAGACGAAAAACTGTTTTTT. As protein: CASSADLVDEKLFF.

This clonotype was detected only a few times. The chain has TRBV12-3 or TRBV12-4 and TRBJ2-1, with D uncertain. The CDR3 runs to 13 residues. Trimming shortened V by 2 bases and J by 6 bases, and 8 bases separated the two germline ends. CDR3 nucleotide sequence: TGTGCCAGCAGTTTAAACGAGTCCAATGAGCAGTTCTTC. Amino acids: CASSLNESNEQFF.

V and J are TRBV7-2 and TRBJ1-6; possible D gene TRBD1, 6 bases. V shed 5 bases and J shed 6 bases, with 17 bases lying between them. CDR3 length equals 16 residues. CDR1 and CDR2 (germline): SGHTA, FQGNSA. The CDR3 spells CASSLRGAEGNSPLHF. DNA for the CDR3: TGTGCCAGCAGCCTACGGGGGGCGGAGGGTAATTCACCCCTCCACTTT.

This clonotype was recorded at least ten times. The chain employs TRBV4-2 and TRBJ1-2, with a possible D match to TRBD1 (5 bases). The CDR3 runs 12 residues. In germline, CDR1 is LGHNA, CDR2 YNFKEQ. V lost 4 bases to trimming and J lost 4 bases, with 7 bases between them. CDR3 region: CASSRGVYGYTF. In DNA, the CDR3 is TGTGCCAGCAGCCGAGGGGTCTATGGCTACACCTTC.

This clonotype was seen at least ten times. The chain carries TRBV5-6 and TRBJ2-5, with D unresolved. This CDR3 spans 13 amino acids. Trimming shortened V by 3 bases and J by 5 bases, and 11 bases separated the two germline ends. Germline loops: CDR1 SGHDT, CDR2 YYEEEE. The CDR3 is CASSSTYTETQYF. Here the CDR3 DNA reads TGTGCCAGCAGCTCCACATATACGGAGACCCAGTACTTC.

This clonotype came up a few times. The rearrangement joins TRBV6-2 or TRBV6-3 to TRBJ2-1; possible D gene TRBD2, 6 bases. The length of the CDR3 is 16 residues. The V end lost 7 bases, the J end lost 4 bases, and 20 bases lay between the germline ends. Per the germline V gene, CDR1 is MNHEY and CDR2 is SVGEGT. CDR3 in amino acids: CASTTSVEGRYNEQFF. Here the CDR3 DNA reads TGTGCCAGCACCACCTCCGTGGAGGGCCGGTACAATGAGCAGTTCTTC.

This clonotype was seen ten or more times. The genes are TRBV5-6 and TRBJ2-3; TRBD2 matches 11 bases. J was trimmed by 2 bases and V by 3 bases; bases with no gene match: 5. CDR1 and CDR2 from the germline V gene are SGHDT and YYEEEE. CDR3 length: 16 residues. The CDR3 DNA sequence: TGTGCCAGCAGCTCACTAGCGGGGGCTTACACAGATACGCAGTATTTT. Translated: CASSSLAGAYTDTQYF.

This clonotype showed up many times. This chain links TRBV5-5 with TRBJ2-2, with TRBD2 matching 11 bases. This CDR3 is built from 15 residues. Germline V CDR1 and CDR2: SGHKS, YYEKEE (reference sequence). The V segment lost 4 bases and the J segment 10 bases; nucleotides outside the gene matches: 9. The CDR3 is CASSPTSGRPPELFF. The CDR3 DNA is TGTGCCAGCAGCCCTACTAGCGGGAGACCGCCGGAGCTGTTTTTT. The full variable domain, completed using reference TRBV5-5 and TRBJ2-2, is DAGVTQSPTHLIKTRGQQVTLRCSPISGHKSVSWYQQVLGQGPQFIFQYYEKEERGRGNFPDRFSARQFPNYSSELNVNALLLGDSALYLCASSPTSGRPPELFFGEGSRLTVL.

This clonotype came up a few times. The chain uses TRBV20-1 and TRBJ1-6; 7 bases are a match to TRBD1. The germline V gene encodes CDR1 DFQATT and CDR2 SNEGSKA (reference sequence). J gave up 7 bases and V 6 bases, and 9 bases lay outside the gene matches. This CDR3 contains 14 residues. For the CDR3, the DNA is TGCAGTGCGAGGATGACAGGGACCAATTCACCCCTCCACTTT. Encoded protein: CSARMTGTNSPLHF.

This clonotype has just a few counts. The chain has TRBV6-5 and TRBJ2-7; TRBD2 aligns across 8 bases. This CDR3 region has 15 residues. Germline CDR1 is MNHEY and CDR2 is SVGAGI. The junction had 3 bases not matched to a gene; V was cut back by 2 bases and J by 0 bases. CDR3 amino acids: CASSYVAGGSYEQYF. In DNA, the CDR3 is TGTGCCAGCAGTTACGTTGCGGGGGGCTCCTACGAGCAGTACTTC.

Ten or more counts support this clonotype. This chain connects TRBV20-1 to TRBJ2-6; possibly TRBD1 for D (6 bases). This CDR3 comprises 13 residues. Trimming took off 6 bases at V and 2 bases at J, with 8 bases between the two ends. CDR1 and CDR2 from the germline V gene are DFQATT and SNEGSKA (reference sequence). CDR3 coding DNA: TGCAGTGCGGGGACACCTGGGGCCAACGTCCTGACTTTC. Translating gives CSAGTPGANVLTF.

This clonotype showed up many times. The rearrangement links TRBV6-6 to TRBJ1-5; D ambiguous. CDR1 MNHNY and CDR2 SVGAGI come from the germline V gene (reference sequence). This CDR3 region has 14 residues. V lost 4 bases, J lost 0 bases, and 7 bases lay in between. This chain's CDR3 is CASSSPSSNQPQHF. The CDR3 nucleotides read TGTGCCAGCAGTTCCCCCAGTAGCAATCAGCCCCAGCATTTT.

Only a few counts were recorded for this clonotype. The CDR3: CASSRDSYTDTQYF. CDR3 sequence (DNA): TGTGCCAGCTCTAGGGACAGCTACACAGATACGCAGTATTTT. V and J are TRBV27 and TRBJ2-3, with 7 positions matching TRBD1. The CDR3 consists of 14 residues. After removal of 8 bases from V and 2 bases from J, the junction contained 7 bases not matched to a gene. Looked up from germline, CDR1 is MNHEY and CDR2 is SMNVEV (reference sequence).